These T cell receptor beta chains were read from a single sample in a study of blood T cell repertoires in COVID-19. TCRdb's copy holds only in-frame clones and misses some; the assay was immunoSEQ multiplex PCR. The repertoire holds 150,000 to 200,000 clones, around 89% seen once, with approximately 4.5% in the top ten. The sample comprised peripheral blood. Source of these receptors: a human donor in a cohort sampled during active COVID-19. Each CDR3 is given with its conserved first and last residue. D genes are given only for firm matches. Clone size is not always given. Where it is, it says once, few, many or a class for expanded clones.

J gene	clone size	D gene	V gene	CDR3 protein	CDR3 DNA
TRBJ2-1	-	-	TRBV5-1	CASSLIAGQSSMSSYNEQFF	TGCGCCAGCAGCTTGATAGCGGGACAGTCCTCCATGAGCTCCTACAATGAGCAGTTCTTC
TRBJ2-7	-	TRBD2	TRBV28	CASSSHSGRDDEQYF	TGTGCCAGCAGCTCCCACAGCGGGAGGGACGACGAGCAGTACTTC
TRBJ2-7	-	TRBD1	TRBV28	CASSSGTGRYEQYF	TGTGCCAGCAGCTCCGGGACAGGAAGGTACGAGCAGTACTTC
TRBJ2-7	-	TRBD2	TRBV7-2	CASSPQGLAGVNF	TGTGCCAGCAGCCCCCAGGGGCTAGCGGGAGTTAACTTC
TRBJ2-3	-	-	TRBV7-7	CASSPTETKADTQYF	TGTGCTAGCAGCCCCACCGAGACTAAAGCGGATACGCAGTATTTT
TRBJ2-1	-	TRBD2	TRBV10-3	CAISGTSGKPNEQFF	TGTGCCATCAGTGGGACTAGCGGGAAACCCAATGAGCAGTTCTTC
TRBJ1-2	-	-	TRBV5-6	CASSQINYGYTF	TGTGCCAGCAGCCAGATTAACTATGGCTACACCTTC
TRBJ1-1	-	-	TRBV30	CAWIGPARVTEAFF	TGTGCCTGGATAGGGCCGGCGCGGGTTACTGAAGCTTTCTTT
TRBJ2-7	few	TRBD2	TRBV6-6	CASSYERGPYEQYF	TGTGCCAGCAGTTACGAGCGGGGCCCCTACGAGCAGTACTTC
TRBJ1-5	-	-	TRBV10-1	CASRNREGHISNQPQHF	TGCGCCAGCAGAAATAGAGAGGGCCATATTAGCAATCAGCCCCAGCATTTT
TRBJ2-1	-	-	TRBV3-1/TRBV3-2	CASSQDRPTGEQFF	TGTGCCAGCAGCCAAGATCGGCCCACGGGTGAGCAGTTCTTC
TRBJ2-7	-	-	TRBV10-3	CAISESTYEQYF	TGTGCCATCAGTGAGTCTACCTACGAGCAGTACTTC
TRBJ2-5	-	-	TRBV18	CASSPSQETQYF	TGTGCCAGCTCACCCTCCCAAGAGACCCAGTACTTC
TRBJ2-3	-	-	TRBV2	CASSETGTTDTQYF	TGTGCCAGCAGTGAGACAGGTACCACAGATACGCAGTATTTT
TRBJ1-4	-	-	TRBV5-1	CASSRQGGVGTNEKLFF	TGCGCCAGCAGCCGCCAAGGGGGTGTGGGGACTAATGAAAAACTGTTTTTT
TRBJ2-2	-	TRBD2	TRBV5-8	CASSLYQTSGRAGELFF	TGTGCCAGCAGCTTGTACCAGACTAGCGGGAGGGCCGGGGAGCTGTTTTTT
TRBJ2-5	-	TRBD2	TRBV5-4	CASSLPGLAEETQYF	TGTGCCAGCAGCCTCCCTGGACTAGCGGAAGAGACCCAGTACTTC
TRBJ2-7	few	-	TRBV19	CASSSGVYEQYF	TGTGCCAGTAGTTCGGGAGTCTACGAGCAGTACTTC
TRBJ2-2	few	TRBD2	TRBV5-4	CASSFSGTNTGELFF	TGTGCCAGCAGCTTTAGCGGGACGAACACCGGGGAGCTGTTTTTT
TRBJ1-5	-	TRBD1	TRBV5-1	CASSPGTGGLPQHF	TGCGCCAGCAGCCCCGGGACAGGGGGCCTTCCCCAGCATTTT
TRBJ1-3	few	TRBD1	TRBV5-1	CASSQGQGNTIYF	TGCGCCAGCAGCCAGGGACAGGGAAACACCATATATTTT
TRBJ2-1	once	TRBD2	TRBV30	CAWRPLAAEQFF	TGTGCCTGGAGGCCACTAGCGGCTGAGCAGTTCTTC
TRBJ2-7	-	TRBD2	TRBV6-4	CASSRASGSRGPAEQYF	TGTGCCAGCAGTCGGGCTAGCGGGAGTAGGGGCCCAGCGGAGCAGTACTTC
TRBJ1-1	-	-	TRBV5-4	CASSTPKGDSTEAFF	TGTGCCAGCAGCACTCCCAAAGGGGATAGCACTGAAGCTTTCTTT
TRBJ1-1	few	TRBD1	TRBV7-8	CASSLTTGVETEAFF	TGTGCCAGCAGCTTAACAACAGGGGTAGAAACTGAAGCTTTCTTT
TRBJ2-3	-	TRBD1	TRBV18	CASSPWDSLTDTQYF	TGTGCCAGCTCACCCTGGGACAGCCTCACAGATACGCAGTATTTT
TRBJ2-7	-	TRBD2	TRBV27	CASRAGGSSSYEQYF	TGTGCCAGCAGGGCGGGGGGGTCGAGCTCCTACGAGCAGTACTTC
TRBJ2-3	-	TRBD1	TRBV5-1	CASSLEGQGAFTDTQYF	TGCGCCAGCAGCTTGGAAGGTCAGGGGGCTTTCACAGATACGCAGTATTTT
TRBJ2-7	-	TRBD1	TRBV11-3	CARTGDYSYEQYF	TGTGCCAGAACAGGGGATTATTCCTACGAGCAGTACTTC